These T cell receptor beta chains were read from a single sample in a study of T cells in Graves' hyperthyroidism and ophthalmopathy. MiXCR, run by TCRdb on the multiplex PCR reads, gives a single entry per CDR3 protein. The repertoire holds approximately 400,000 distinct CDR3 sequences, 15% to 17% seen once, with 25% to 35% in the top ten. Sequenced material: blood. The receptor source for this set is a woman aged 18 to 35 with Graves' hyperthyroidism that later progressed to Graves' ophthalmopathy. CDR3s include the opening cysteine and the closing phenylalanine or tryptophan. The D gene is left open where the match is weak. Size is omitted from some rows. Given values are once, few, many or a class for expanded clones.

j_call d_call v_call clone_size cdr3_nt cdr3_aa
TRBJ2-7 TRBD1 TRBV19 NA TGTGCCAGTAGTAGGGACAGTCTCTCCTACGAGCAGTACTTC CASSRDSLSYEQYF
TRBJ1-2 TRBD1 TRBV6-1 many TGTGCCAGCACCCTCAGGACAGGGGGTTCTTATGGCTACACCTTC CASTLRTGGSYGYTF
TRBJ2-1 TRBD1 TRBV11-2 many TGTGCCAGCAGCGTCGACAGGGGGCGAGGTGGTGAGCAGTTCTTC CASSVDRGRGGEQFF
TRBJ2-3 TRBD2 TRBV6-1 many TGTGCCAGCATAGGCCCGTGGCTAGCGGGAGCAGATACGCAGTATTTT CASIGPWLAGADTQYF
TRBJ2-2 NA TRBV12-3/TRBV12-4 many TGTGCCAGCAGTTCACTGGGACAGAACACCGGGGAGCTGTTTTTT CASSSLGQNTGELFF
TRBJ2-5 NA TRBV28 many TGTGCCAGCAGGCAAGGGGGGGGAAAGACCCAGTACTTC CASRQGGGKTQYF
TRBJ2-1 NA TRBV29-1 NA TGCAGCGTTGAAGGGACCTCTTACAATGAGCAGTTCTTC CSVEGTSYNEQFF
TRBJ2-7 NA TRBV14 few TGTGCCAGCAGCCAAGAGGTGATGGGGGCCTACGAGCAGTACTTC CASSQEVMGAYEQYF
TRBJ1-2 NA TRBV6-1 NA TGTGCCAGCAGACCACAGGGACCCGGGTATGGCTACACCTTC CASRPQGPGYGYTF
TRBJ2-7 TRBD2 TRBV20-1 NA TGCAGTGTAGCTAGCGGGAGGGGCCGGGACGAGCAGTACTTC CSVASGRGRDEQYF
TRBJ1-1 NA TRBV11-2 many TGTGCCAGCAGCTTCATAGGGGAGGGTGAAGCTTTCTTT CASSFIGEGEAFF
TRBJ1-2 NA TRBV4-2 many TGTGCCAGCAGCCGATCCCTTGGGGCTACCTCTAACTATGGCTACACCTTC CASSRSLGATSNYGYTF
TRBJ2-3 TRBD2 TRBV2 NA TGTGCCAGCAGTGTTTCACCGGGACTAGCGGGAGCTAGCACAGATACGCAGTATTTT CASSVSPGLAGASTDTQYF
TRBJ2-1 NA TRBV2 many TGTGCCAGCAGTGGGACCGAGGCGTTTAGCTCCTACAATGAGCAGTTCTTC CASSGTEAFSSYNEQFF
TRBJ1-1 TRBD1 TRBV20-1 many TGCAGTGCGGCGACAGGGCCCCGAGCTTTCTTT CSAATGPRAFF
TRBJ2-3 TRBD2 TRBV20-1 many TGCAGTGCTAGAGCAACTAGCGGGAGACCAGATACGCAGTATTTT CSARATSGRPDTQYF
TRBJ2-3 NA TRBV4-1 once TGCGCCAGCAGCCACGATCCAGGGATGGATACGCAGTATTTT CASSHDPGMDTQYF
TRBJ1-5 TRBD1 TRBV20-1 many TGCAGTGCTACAACACAGGGGGCGCATAATCAGCCCCAGCATTTT CSATTQGAHNQPQHF
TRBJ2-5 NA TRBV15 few TGTGCCACCAGCAGAGATCTGGGGAGCACCCAGTACTTC CATSRDLGSTQYF
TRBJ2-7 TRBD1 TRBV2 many TGTGCCAGCAGGGGGACAGGGGGCAGGATCGAGCAGTACTTC CASRGTGGRIEQYF
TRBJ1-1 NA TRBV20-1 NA TGCAGTGAATTCGAAGTCGTGAACACTGAAGCTTTCTTT CSEFEVVNTEAFF
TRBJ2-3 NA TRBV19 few TGTGCCAGTAGTAATCTAGCCCTCCCTAGCACAGATACGCAGTATTTT CASSNLALPSTDTQYF
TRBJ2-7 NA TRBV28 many TGTGCCAGCAGTTTCCGCCGGAGCGAGCAGTACTTC CASSFRRSEQYF
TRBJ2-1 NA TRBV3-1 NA TGTGCCAGCAGCCTGGGCCCCTACGAGCAGTTCTTC CASSLGPYEQFF
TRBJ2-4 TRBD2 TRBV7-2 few TGCGCCAGCAGCCAAGAGGCGGGAGAGCCTCTAGCCAAAAACATTCAGTACTTC CASSQEAGEPLAKNIQYF
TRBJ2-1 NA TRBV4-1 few TGCGCCAGCAGCCAGGGAATAGCTAAGTTCTTC CASSQGIAKFF
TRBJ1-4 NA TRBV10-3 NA TGTGCCATCCGTGATAGGACTAATGAAAAACTGTTTTTT CAIRDRTNEKLFF
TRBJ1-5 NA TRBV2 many TGTGCCAGCAGTGGGCCCGGGGGCAATCAGCCCCAGCATTTT CASSGPGGNQPQHF
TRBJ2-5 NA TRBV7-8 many TGTGCCAGCAGCTCCCCCTTAGACTTTCAAGAGACCCAGTACTTC CASSSPLDFQETQYF
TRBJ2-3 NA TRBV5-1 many TGCGCCAGCAGCTTGAGGCCAGATACGCAGTATTTT CASSLRPDTQYF
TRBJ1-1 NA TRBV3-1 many TGTGCCAGCAGCCAAGGGGTAGGGGGCACTGAAGCTTTCTTT CASSQGVGGTEAFF
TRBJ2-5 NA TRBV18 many TGTGCCAGCTCCCCGACAGTACAAGAGACCCAGTACTTC CASSPTVQETQYF
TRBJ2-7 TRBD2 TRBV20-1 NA TGCAGTGCTTTCAGGGGCACAATAACTAGCGGGAGTTCCTACGAGCAGTACTTC CSAFRGTITSGSSYEQYF
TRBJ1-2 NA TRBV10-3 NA TGTGCCATCAGTGCGAAGAGAGAGGGCTATGGCTGCACCTTC CAISAKREGYGCTF
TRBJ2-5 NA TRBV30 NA TGTGCCTGGAGTGTACGGGGGTCAGGAGGAGGAGAGACCCAGTACTTC CAWSVRGSGGGETQYF
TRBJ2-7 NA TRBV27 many TGTGCCAGCAGTTTATTGAACGGGGTTGAGCAGTACTTC CASSLLNGVEQYF
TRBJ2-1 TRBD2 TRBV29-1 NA TGCAGCGTTGGAGGGACTAGCGGGAGGGGGGATGAGCAGTTCTTC CSVGGTSGRGDEQFF
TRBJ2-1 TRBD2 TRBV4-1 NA TGCGCCAGCAGCCCCCAAAACGGGCGGGAGCTTTACAATGAGCAGTTCTTC CASSPQNGRELYNEQFF
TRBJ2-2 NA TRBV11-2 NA TGTGCCAGCAGCTTTACCACTAACCGGGACACCAGATACACCGGGGAGCTGTTTTTT CASSFTTNRDTRYTGELFF
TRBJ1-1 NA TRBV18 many TGTGCCAGCTCACCCGGCAGGGGCCGTAACACTGAAGCTTTCTTT CASSPGRGRNTEAFF
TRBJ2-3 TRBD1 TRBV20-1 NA TGCAGTGCTAGGACCACCGGGACAGGGGGCGAGCAGCGCACAGATACGCAGTATTTT CSARTTGTGGEQRTDTQYF
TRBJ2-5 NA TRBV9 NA TGTGCCAGCAGCGGGTCCGTACTCGGAAAAGAGACCCAGTACTTC CASSGSVLGKETQYF
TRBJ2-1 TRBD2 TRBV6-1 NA TGTGCCAGCAGTCTATCCAGCGGGACGAATGAGCAGTTCTTC CASSLSSGTNEQFF
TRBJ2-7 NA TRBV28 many TGTGCCAGCAAACAGGGCCACTACGAGCAGTACTTC CASKQGHYEQYF
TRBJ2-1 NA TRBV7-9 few TGTGCCAGCAGCTTAGACCTTACCTCGACCTTCTACAGTGAGCAGTTCTTC CASSLDLTSTFYSEQFF
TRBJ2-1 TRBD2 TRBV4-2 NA TGTGCCAGCAGCCCAGGACTAGCGAGGCAGTTCTTC CASSPGLARQFF
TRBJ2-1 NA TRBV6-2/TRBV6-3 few TGTGCCAGCAGTTACTCGTCCCTAGCCAAGGGCTCCTACAATGAGCAGTTCTTC CASSYSSLAKGSYNEQFF
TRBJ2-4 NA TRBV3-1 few TGTGCCAGCAGCCCTCGACCGGGACGGGCAGATGGGAACATTCAGTACTTC CASSPRPGRADGNIQYF
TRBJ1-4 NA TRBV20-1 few TGCAGTGCCCACCCCGCAACTAATGAAAAACTGTTTTTT CSAHPATNEKLFF
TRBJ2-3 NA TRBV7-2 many TGTGCCAGCACCGGGCGGGGGCCCTTCACAGATACGCAGTATTTT CASTGRGPFTDTQYF
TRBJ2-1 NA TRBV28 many TGTGCCAGCAGTTACGACAGATGGGGGATTCGGGACAATGAGCAGTTCTTC CASSYDRWGIRDNEQFF
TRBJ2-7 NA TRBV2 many TGTGCCAGCAGCCCCCAGTGGGGGATAGGTGAGCAGTACTTC CASSPQWGIGEQYF
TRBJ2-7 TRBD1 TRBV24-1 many TGTGCCACCAGTGATTCGACAGGGAATAGCTACGAGCAGTACTTC CATSDSTGNSYEQYF